This T cell receptor beta chain was obtained from a study of early stage breast cancer tumors. Germline CDR1 reads MNHNS; CDR2 reads SASEGT. This CDR3 spans 14 amino acids. With 4 bases removed from V and 7 bases from J, the gap between germline ends came to 17 bases. The method was immunoSEQ multiplex PCR; TCRdb's version includes in-frame clones alone and lacks a portion of them. Of about 30,000 clones listed, under 75% are singletons. The J gene is TRBJ2-7, the V gene TRBV6-1; D is possibly TRBD2 (8 bases). This sequence was found in a person between 50 and 60 years old with breast cancer. The sample consisted of blood. This chain's CDR3 is CASSATGQRGEQYF. DNA of the CDR3: TGTGCCAGCAGTGCTACGGGACAGCGGGGGGAGCAGTACTTC.